This T cell receptor (beta chain) appears in the sequencing data of a study of shared clonotypes between healthy human individuals. Overall study findings and caveats: Clonotype sharing across a handful of donors was observed for around 4.5% of naive CD4 clonotypes. Clonotypes shared by all four donors outscored non-shared clonotypes in generation probability.

With respect to this clone: Its antigen remains unknown.

V lost 5 bases to trimming and J lost 7 bases; unmatched junction nucleotides: 8. Germline V gives CDR1 MNHEY, CDR2 SMNVEV (reference sequence). This CDR3 comprises 15 residues. The study ran the assay at deep level. Some clones are missing from TCRdb's copy, which holds only in-frame ones; the method was immunoSEQ multiplex PCR. This table has 1.6 million or so clones, around 97% appearing once. The specimen was naive CD4+ T cells sorted from blood. Noted subset: CD45RA+ positively selected. The receptor comes from a young man in good health. The genes are TRBV27 and TRBJ2-2; the match to TRBD1 covers 9 bases. This CDR3 reads CASSLSGTGFGELFF. The DNA for the CDR3 is TGTGCCAGCAGTCTCTCCGGGACAGGGTTCGGGGAGCTGTTTTTT.